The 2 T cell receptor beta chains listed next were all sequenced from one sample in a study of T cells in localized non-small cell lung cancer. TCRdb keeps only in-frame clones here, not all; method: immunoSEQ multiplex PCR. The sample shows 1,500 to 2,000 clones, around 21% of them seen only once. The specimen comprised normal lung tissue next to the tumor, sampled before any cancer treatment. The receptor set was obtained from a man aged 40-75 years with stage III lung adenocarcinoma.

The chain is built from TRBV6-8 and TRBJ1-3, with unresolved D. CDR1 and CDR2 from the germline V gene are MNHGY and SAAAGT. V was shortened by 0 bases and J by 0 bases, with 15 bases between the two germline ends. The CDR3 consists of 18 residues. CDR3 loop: CASSYSNYAVGSGNTIYF. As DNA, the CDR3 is TGTGCCAGCAGTTACTCGAACTACGCAGTCGGCTCTGGAAACACCATATATTTT.

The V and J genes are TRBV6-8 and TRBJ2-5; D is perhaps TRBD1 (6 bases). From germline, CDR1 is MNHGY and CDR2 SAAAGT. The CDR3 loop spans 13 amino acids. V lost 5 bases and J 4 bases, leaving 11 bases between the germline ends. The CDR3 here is CASSTGYGETQYF. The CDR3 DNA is TGTGCCAGCAGTACAGGGTACGGAGAGACCCAGTACTTC.